The source of this T cell receptor beta chain is a study of T-cell memory formation after mild COVID-19. TCRdb ran MiXCR on the 5' RACE reads and lists one entry per CDR3 protein. The data hold roughly 200,000 distinct CDR3 sequences, with about 16% observed a single time. The receptor comes from an adult woman who had mild COVID-19 (a few samples of this study predate the infection). Cell type and time point are not known. Sequences were obtained from PBMCs or a T cell subset sorted from them (not recorded which).

The CDR3 DNA reads TGCGCCAGCAGCCAACGATTCGGACAGAATTCACCCCTCCACTTT. Amino acid sequence: CASSQRFGQNSPLHF. V is TRBV4-3 and J is TRBJ1-6, with a possible D match to TRBD1 (6 bases). Germline V gene data show CDR1 as LGHNA and CDR2 as YSLEER. Trimming took off 2 bases at V and 7 bases at J, with 12 bases between the two ends. The CDR3 has 15 residues.